Shown below are 25 T cell receptor beta chains from a single sample sequenced in a study of radiation and T cells in renal cell carcinoma. Profiling relied on immunoSEQ multiplex PCR, and the TCRdb table lists in-frame clones only, not all of them. The top ten hold approximately 5% of the sample, which has 100,000 to 150,000 clones, over 75% seen once. Time point here: blood 2 weeks post-SBRT. Treatment noted: 15 Gy SBRT to primary tumor, nephrectomy 4 weeks later. Sequences were derived from blood, sampled from a patient whose treatment included radiotherapy and nephrectomy. All receptors come from a man aged 45-65 years with renal cell carcinoma.

V gene TRBV5-1 combines with J gene TRBJ2-3, with 8 bases identical to TRBD1. The V gene end was trimmed by 8 bases and the J gene end by 5 bases; junction bases not matched to a gene: 7. The CDR3 is 13 amino acids. Germline V CDR1 and CDR2: SGHRS, YFSETQ. CDR3 in DNA: TGCGCCAGTACGGACAGGGAGTTAGATACGCAGTATTTT. It is translated as CASTDRELDTQYF.

This clone was picked up one time. The rearrangement uses TRBV19 and TRBJ2-1; 11 bases map to TRBD2. V trimming: 3 bases; J trimming: 3 bases; junction bases outside the gene matches: 13. The CDR3 loop spans 19 amino acids. CDR1 and CDR2 (germline): LNHDA, SQIVND (reference sequence). The CDR3 protein is CASSIWVSGRASFYNEQFF. CDR3 bases: TGTGCCAGTAGTATCTGGGTTAGCGGGAGGGCCTCTTTCTACAATGAGCAGTTCTTC. The variable domain in full, completed from reference TRBV19 and TRBJ2-1, reads DGGITQSPKYLFRKEGQNVTLSCEQNLNHDAMYWYRQDPGQGLRLIYYSQIVNDFQKGDIAEGYSVSREKKESFPLTVTSAQKNPTAFYLCASSIWVSGRASFYNEQFFGPGTRLTVL.

This chain joins TRBV6-4 and TRBJ1-6, with 7 bases that match TRBD1. After removal of 4 bases from V and 10 bases from J, the junction contained 10 bases not matched to a gene. Per germline, CDR1 MRHNA and CDR2 SNTAGT. The CDR3 is 15 residues long. CDR3 coding DNA: TGTGCCAGCAGTGTCGACAGGGCTCAAGGCTCACCCCTCCACTTT. Protein product: CASSVDRAQGSPLHF.

This clone was seen only once. The chain has TRBV23-1 and TRBJ2-5; 8 nucleotides align to TRBD2. TRBV23-1 is an ORF; its function is uncertain. Trimming at V came to 1 base and at J to 2 bases, leaving 18 bases not matched to a gene. The CDR3 consists of 20 residues. CDR3 in amino acids: CASSQYPIRHTGTSQETQYF. The CDR3, as DNA: TGCGCCAGCAGTCAATATCCGATTAGGCACACCGGGACTAGTCAAGAGACCCAGTACTTC.

This clone was recorded a few times. CDR3 residues: CASRQTGVNTEAFF. CDR3 nucleotide sequence: TGTGCCAGCAGGCAGACAGGGGTGAACACTGAAGCTTTCTTT. This chain joins TRBV6-6 and TRBJ1-1, with 8 bases fitting TRBD1. CDR3 length equals 14 residues. Losses at the gene ends were 6 bases for V and 0 bases for J; bases not matched to a gene: 3. Germline CDR1 is MNHNY and CDR2 is SVGAGI (reference sequence).

The V and J genes are TRBV5-5 and TRBJ2-5; D is unclear. Trimming stripped 0 bases from V and 2 bases from J, with 5 bases between. The CDR3 runs to 13 residues. Germline-derived CDR1 and CDR2 are SGHKS and YYEKEE (reference sequence). Written as DNA, the CDR3 is TGTGCCAGCAGCTTGGGACCGCAAGAGACCCAGTACTTC. Amino acid sequence: CASSLGPQETQYF. Variable domain in full (rest from reference TRBV5-5 and TRBJ2-5): DAGVTQSPTHLIKTRGQQVTLRCSPISGHKSVSWYQQVLGQGPQFIFQYYEKEERGRGNFPDRFSARQFPNYSSELNVNALLLGDSALYLCASSLGPQETQYFGPGTRLLVL.

This clone was seen a handful of times. The chain links TRBV7-9 to TRBJ1-1, with 7 positions matching TRBD1. The junction had 4 bases not matched to a gene; V was cut back by 8 bases and J by 4 bases. Per the germline V gene, CDR1 is SEHNR and CDR2 is FQNEAQ (reference sequence). This CDR3 spans 12 amino acids. The CDR3 DNA reads TGTGCCAGCCCTGACAGGGTCACTGAAGCTTTCTTT. It specifies CASPDRVTEAFF.

This clone occurred once. V gene TRBV2 combines with J gene TRBJ2-7, with D maybe TRBD1 (6 bases). This CDR3 has 15 residues. The V and J ends lost 1 base and 2 bases respectively, with 12 bases between them. The V gene's germline CDR1 is SNHLY and CDR2 FYNNEI. CDR3 DNA: TGTGCCAGCAGTGAAGATGTTGCAGGGGCCTACGAGCAGTACTTC. Its protein product is CASSEDVAGAYEQYF.

J is TRBJ1-1 and V is TRBV15; D possibly corresponds to TRBD1 (6 bases). Trimming removed 6 bases at V and 7 bases at J, with 15 bases between. The CDR3 spans 13 residues. CDR1 is LNHNV, CDR2 YYDKDF, per germline (reference sequence). The CDR3 spells CATSTRGLGEAFF. As DNA, the CDR3 is TGTGCCACCAGTACCAGGGGTCTAGGTGAAGCTTTCTTT.

The gene calls are TRBV27 and TRBJ2-1; 11 bases are shared with TRBD1. In germline, CDR1 is MNHEY, CDR2 SMNVEV (reference sequence). V shed 0 bases and J 7 bases; nucleotides not matched to a gene: 5. The CDR3 sequence is 16 residues long. CDR3 protein: CASSLSAGTGGNEQFF. The CDR3 DNA follows: TGTGCCAGCAGTTTATCCGCCGGGACAGGGGGTAATGAGCAGTTCTTC.

This sequence joins TRBV19 and TRBJ2-5, with 7 bases matching TRBD2. CDR1 and CDR2 from the germline V gene are LNHDA and SQIVND (reference sequence). This CDR3 comprises 13 residues. Germline trimming cut 3 bases from V and 5 bases from J; bases unmatched to any gene: 3. The CDR3 loop reads CASSIPGGETQYF. The CDR3 bases are TGTGCCAGTAGTATCCCCGGGGGGGAGACCCAGTACTTC.

The chain couples TRBV30 to TRBJ2-5; possible D gene TRBD2, 7 bases. V was cut by 5 bases and J by 5 bases, with 15 bases left in between. This CDR3 is built from 13 residues. Germline V gives CDR1 GTSNPN, CDR2 SVGIG (reference sequence). CDR3 sequence (DNA): TGTGCCTGGCAACTTGGGGGGGCGGAGACCCAGTACTTC. Encoded protein: CAWQLGGAETQYF.

The chain joins TRBV2 to TRBJ2-3; no reliable D call. The CDR3 sequence is 12 residues long. Trimming left V 2 bases short and J 6 bases short, with 6 bases between. The germline gives CDR1 SNHLY, CDR2 FYNNEI. In nucleotides, the CDR3 is TGTGCCAGCAGTGAAACTTACGATACGCAGTATTTT. Amino acid sequence: CASSETYDTQYF.

This chain joins TRBV7-2 and TRBJ2-2; D not resolved. Trimming stripped 1 base from V and 0 bases from J, with 3 bases between. The germline V gene has CDR1 SGHTA and CDR2 FQGNSA. This CDR3 is built from 14 residues. The CDR3 sequence: CASSLVPNTGELFF. The DNA for the CDR3 is TGTGCCAGCAGCTTAGTCCCGAACACCGGGGAGCTGTTTTTT.

This clone has just one count. The J gene is TRBJ2-2, the V gene TRBV6-1, with 8 bases fitting TRBD1. This CDR3 comprises 15 residues. J gave up 0 bases and V 6 bases, and 3 bases lay outside the gene matches. Per the germline V gene, CDR1 is MNHNS and CDR2 is SASEGT. In DNA form, the CDR3 reads TGTGCCAGCAGATCGGGACAGGCGAACACCGGGGAGCTGTTTTTT. Translating gives CASRSGQANTGELFF.

The chain employs TRBV2 and TRBJ2-7; D perhaps matches TRBD1 (6 bases). This CDR3 region has 14 residues. Germline-derived CDR1 and CDR2 are SNHLY and FYNNEI. Deletions cut 8 bases from V and 4 bases from J, with 18 bases between. CDR3 in amino acids: CASLGAGALYEQYF. CDR3 nucleotides: TGTGCCAGCTTGGGGGCAGGGGCTTTGTACGAGCAGTACTTC.

The V and J genes are TRBV27 and TRBJ1-1; TRBD1 matches at 9 bases. The CDR3 has 15 residues. The germline V gene has CDR1 MNHEY and CDR2 SMNVEV (reference sequence). The J segment lost 6 bases and the V segment lost 5 bases, leaving 10 bases of the junction unmatched. CDR3 DNA: TGTGCCAGCAGTCCTCACAGGGGGCTATTATCTGAAGCTTTCTTT. It codes for CASSPHRGLLSEAFF.

The chain couples TRBV29-1 to TRBJ1-3, with D perhaps TRBD1 (6 bases). Germline CDR1 SQVTM, CDR2 ANQGSEA. V was cut by 2 bases and J by 2 bases, with 7 bases left in between. The CDR3 is 13 residues long. CDR3 coding DNA: TGCAGCGTTGAACGACAGGCTGGAAACACCATATATTTT. Its translation is CSVERQAGNTIYF.

CDR3 DNA sequence: TGTGCCAGTAGCTCCATGACTAGCGGGAGACATACTGAGCAGTTCTTC. Encoded protein: CASSSMTSGRHTEQFF. The V and J genes are TRBV19 and TRBJ2-1; 12 positions agree with TRBD2. The CDR3 spans 16 residues. V lost 6 bases and J lost 9; bases outside the gene matches: 12. Germline loops: CDR1 LNHDA, CDR2 SQIVND (reference sequence).

The chain joins TRBV6-5 to TRBJ2-7; 9 bases fit TRBD1. The CDR3 spans 14 residues. Germline V gene sequence: CDR1 MNHEY, CDR2 SVGAGI. V was pared by 4 bases and J by 3 bases, with 4 bases of the junction left unmatched. The CDR3 nucleotides are TGTGCCAGCAGTTCCGGGACAGGGATCTACGAGCAGTACTTC. Amino acids: CASSSGTGIYEQYF.

This rearrangement joins TRBV4-2 to TRBJ2-7; 10 bases are shared with TRBD2. The CDR3 contains 15 residues. J gave up 4 bases and V 4 bases, and 7 bases lay outside the gene matches. Per germline, CDR1 LGHNA and CDR2 YNFKEQ. This chain's CDR3 is CASSPTGTSAYEQYF. CDR3 in DNA: TGTGCCAGCAGCCCAACCGGGACTAGCGCGTACGAGCAGTACTTC.

This chain joins TRBV10-3 and TRBJ2-7; no clear D gene. CDR1 and CDR2 (germline): ENHRY, SYGVKD. V was trimmed by 0 bases and J by 9 bases, leaving 15 bases between them. The CDR3 sequence is 14 residues long. CDR3 region: CAISESGPPLGQYF. The CDR3 DNA follows: TGTGCCATCAGTGAGTCAGGGCCCCCTCTCGGGCAGTACTTC.

In this sample, this clone turned up a few times. The CDR3 protein is CASSLVPGQGDSPLHF. DNA for the CDR3: TGTGCCAGCAGCTTGGTTCCGGGACAGGGCGATTCACCCCTCCACTTT. The J gene is TRBJ1-6, the V gene TRBV5-4; the match to TRBD1 covers 9 bases. The trim removed 0 bases at V and 8 bases at J, leaving 6 bases unmatched. The germline V gene has CDR1 SGHNT and CDR2 YYREEE (reference sequence). The CDR3 is 16 amino acids.

This chain connects TRBV28 to TRBJ2-5, with D possibly TRBD2 on 6 matching bases. The DNA end lines up better with TRBJ2-7; the J call may be wrong. The CDR3 totals 15 residues. From germline, CDR1 is MDHEN and CDR2 SYDVKM. CDR3 coding DNA: TGTGCCAGCCTTTCTAGGGGCGGGAATCGCTACGAGCAGTACTTC. Translating gives CASLSRGGNRYEQYF.

Only one count was recorded for this clone. The genes are TRBV2 and TRBJ2-2; 10 nucleotides align to TRBD2. Germline V CDR1 and CDR2: SNHLY, FYNNEI. This CDR3 has 16 amino acids. With V trimmed by 5 bases and J by 6 bases, 9 bases remained unmatched. The CDR3 DNA follows: TGTGCCAGCAGTCTGGGACTAGCGTTGGGGGCCGGGGAGCTGTTTTTT. Its translation: CASSLGLALGAGELFF.